One sample yielded the 23 T cell receptor beta chains listed below, sequenced in a study of T cells after yellow fever vaccination. TCRdb redid the calling of the 5' RACE reads with MiXCR, one entry per CDR3 protein. The sample lists about 300,000 distinct CDR3 sequences; less than 9.5% were seen once. The sequencing here drew on CD4+ T cells sorted from PBMCs, taken 5 days after the yellow fever booster vaccination. All receptors come from a young man who received the YFV17D yellow fever vaccine.

This clonotype has a count of ten or more. The chain has TRBV20-1 and TRBJ1-2; D is uncertain. The CDR3 has 13 amino acids. With 0 bases removed from V and 0 bases from J, the gap between germline ends came to 5 bases. CDR1 is DFQATT, CDR2 SNEGSKA, per germline (reference sequence). The CDR3 region is CSARDDSNYGYTF. In nucleotides, the CDR3 is TGCAGTGCTAGAGATGACTCTAACTATGGCTACACCTTC.

This clonotype was observed a few times. The rearrangement links TRBV4-3 to TRBJ1-6; D gene uncertain. This CDR3 is 15 amino acids long. CDR1 and CDR2 (germline): LGHNA, YSLEER. V lost 3 bases to trimming and J lost 7 bases, with 13 bases between them. This CDR3 reads CASSQQWQENSPLHF. Here the CDR3 DNA reads TGCGCCAGCAGCCAGCAGTGGCAGGAAAATTCACCCCTCCACTTT.

The chain has TRBV28 and TRBJ1-5; D remains ambiguous. The V end lost 6 bases, the J end lost 3 bases, and 6 bases lay between the germline ends. The CDR3 covers 12 residues. Germline assignment: CDR1 MDHEN and CDR2 SYDVKM. This CDR3 is CASSQTNQPQHF. The CDR3 DNA is TGTGCCAGCAGCCAAACCAATCAGCCCCAGCATTTT.

This clonotype was observed a few times. The J gene is TRBJ2-6, the V gene TRBV2; D assignment may be TRBD1 or TRBD2 (5 bases each). Trimming removed 4 bases from V and 0 bases from J, with 16 bases in between. The germline CDR1 and CDR2 sequences are SNHLY and FYNNEI. The CDR3 totals 18 residues. The CDR3 protein is CASSVRGPDGSGANVLTF. Written as DNA, the CDR3 is TGTGCCAGCAGTGTACGGGGACCGGACGGCTCTGGGGCCAACGTCCTGACTTTC.

The chain links TRBV20-1 to TRBJ1-1, with TRBD1 matching over 7 bases. With V trimmed by 5 bases and J by 7 bases, 7 bases remained unmatched. The CDR3 totals 12 residues. Germline V gene data show CDR1 as DFQATT and CDR2 as SNEGSKA (reference sequence). The CDR3 DNA sequence: TGCAGTGCTTGGGACAGCACCTATGAAGCTTTCTTT. Its protein is CSAWDSTYEAFF.

This clonotype showed up just a few times. The chain uses TRBV5-1 and TRBJ2-2; D perhaps matches TRBD2 (6 bases). The V gene lost 3 bases and the J gene lost 1 base, with 10 bases spanning the gap. CDR1 and CDR2 from the germline V gene are SGHRS and YFSETQ. This CDR3 region has 15 residues. The chain's CDR3 is CASSSLGGNTGELFF. The CDR3 nucleotides read TGCGCCAGCAGCTCACTCGGGGGGAACACCGGGGAGCTGTTTTTT.

The rearrangement links TRBV28 to TRBJ2-3, with D tentatively TRBD1 or TRBD2 (6 bases each). Germline V CDR1 and CDR2: MDHEN, SYDVKM. V was cut by 6 bases and J by 4 bases, with 14 bases left in between. The CDR3 contains 14 residues. The DNA for the CDR3 is TGTGCCAGCAGCGGAGGGGCAGGGGCAGATACGCAGTATTTT. Protein product: CASSGGAGADTQYF.

This clonotype has more than one count but fewer than ten. This rearrangement joins TRBV9 to TRBJ2-7, with D perhaps given as TRBD1 or TRBD2 (5 bases each). CDR1 SGDLS and CDR2 YYNGEE come from the germline V gene. This CDR3 contains 13 residues. V was trimmed by 3 bases and J by 6 bases, leaving 13 bases between them. CDR3 in amino acids: CASSAAPGREQYV. CDR3 nucleotides: TGTGCCAGCAGCGCCGCCCCGGGACGCGAGCAGTACGTC.

There are a few counts of this clonotype. J is TRBJ1-5 and V is TRBV10-3; weak D call: TRBD1 (5 bases). V gave up 4 bases and J gave up 6 bases, with 13 bases separating them. Germline CDR1 reads ENHRY; CDR2 reads SYGVKD. The CDR3 has 14 residues. The CDR3 is CAISAREGGQPQHF. The CDR3 DNA reads TGTGCCATCAGTGCCAGGGAGGGCGGTCAGCCCCAGCATTTT.

This clonotype was detected a few times. The chain joins TRBV9 to TRBJ2-5, with D perhaps matching TRBD2 (7 bases). This CDR3 has 15 residues. Trimming removed 5 bases from V and 5 bases from J, with 19 bases in between. Germline lookup yields CDR1 SGDLS and CDR2 YYNGEE. The CDR3 protein is CASSGGGSGRETQYF. CDR3 nucleotides: TGTGCCAGCAGTGGAGGGGGGTCCGGGAGGGAGACCCAGTACTTC.

Ten or more counts support this clonotype. The chain recombines TRBV19 with TRBJ1-1; TRBD1 is a possible D gene (5 bases). The CDR3 is 12 residues long. Germline CDR1 is LNHDA and CDR2 is SQIVND (reference sequence). With 9 bases removed from V and 1 base from J, the gap between germline ends came to 9 bases. The CDR3 loop is CASSGPNTEAFF. Here the CDR3 DNA reads TGTGCCAGCTCGGGGCCGAACACTGAAGCTTTCTTT. The full variable domain, its missing parts supplied by reference TRBV19 and TRBJ1-1, is DGGITQSPKYLFRKEGQNVTLSCEQNLNHDAMYWYRQDPGQGLRLIYYSQIVNDFQKGDIAEGYSVSREKKESFPLTVTSAQKNPTAFYLCASSGPNTEAFFGQGTRLTVV.

The rearrangement joins TRBV20-1 to TRBJ2-5, with 7 bases aligning to TRBD2. The CDR3 is 12 residues long. Trimming took 3 bases from V and 7 from J; bases not matched to a gene: 5. Germline-derived CDR1 and CDR2 are DFQATT and SNEGSKA (reference sequence). The CDR3 DNA reads TGCAGTGCTAGCGGGGGGTACGGGACCCAGTACTTC. Residues: CSASGGYGTQYF.

The sample holds many counts of this clonotype. V is TRBV5-1 and J is TRBJ2-5, with 8 bases that match TRBD1. V gave up 4 bases and J gave up 5 bases; unmatched junction bases: 4. The V gene's germline CDR1 is SGHRS and CDR2 YFSETQ. The CDR3 totals 13 residues. CDR3 sequence (DNA): TGCGCCAGCAGCGGACAGGGTGGTGAGACCCAGTACTTC. Its protein product is CASSGQGGETQYF.

J is TRBJ2-1 and V is TRBV7-9, with no clear D. In germline, CDR1 is SEHNR, CDR2 FQNEAQ (reference sequence). V was clipped by 6 bases and J by 0 bases, with 15 bases between them. This CDR3 has 16 residues. The CDR3 DNA follows: TGTGCCAGCAGTTACGGAAACAGTCACTCCTACAATGAGCAGTTCTTC. It specifies CASSYGNSHSYNEQFF.

The chain couples TRBV30 to TRBJ2-7; D unresolved. CDR3 length: 13 residues. Trimming shortened V by 1 base and J by 7 bases, and 14 bases separated the two germline ends. Germline values: CDR1 GTSNPN, CDR2 SVGIG (reference sequence). DNA of the CDR3: TGTGCCTGGAGTGGATTGGATGGTGGGGAGCAGTACTTC. Protein sequence: CAWSGLDGGEQYF.

A few counts support this clonotype. This chain connects TRBV5-4 to TRBJ1-6, with 8 nucleotides matching TRBD1. Looked up from germline, CDR1 is SGHNT and CDR2 is YYREEE (reference sequence). This CDR3 comprises 14 residues. The V gene end was trimmed by 5 bases and the J gene end by 10 bases; junction bases not matched to a gene: 8. As DNA, the CDR3 is TGTGCCAGCAGACTTTGGGACAGGACGTCACCCCTCCACTTT. It specifies CASRLWDRTSPLHF.

This clonotype has ten or more counts. The gene calls are TRBV2 and TRBJ2-1, with 8 bases identical to TRBD2. CDR3 length equals 13 residues. The germline V gene encodes CDR1 SNHLY and CDR2 FYNNEI. The junction had 8 bases not matched to a gene; V was cut back by 7 bases and J by 9 bases. Here the CDR3 DNA reads TGTGCCAGCAAGCGGGGGACTGACAGTGAGCAGTTCTTC. It codes for CASKRGTDSEQFF.

This clonotype was counted only a few times. The CDR3 sequence is CASNQGSSYQPQHF. The CDR3 coding sequence is TGTGCCAGCAACCAGGGCTCCTCCTATCAGCCCCAGCATTTT. The J gene is TRBJ1-5, the V gene TRBV12-3 or TRBV12-4, with D tentatively TRBD1 (5 bases). The CDR3 runs 14 residues. V lost 7 bases, J lost 5 bases, and 15 bases lay in between.

This sequence joins TRBV6-2 or TRBV6-3 and TRBJ1-1; 7 positions agree with TRBD1. The trim removed 8 bases at V and 3 bases at J, leaving 3 bases unmatched. CDR1 MNHEY and CDR2 SVGEGT come from the germline V gene. There are 12 residues in the CDR3. CDR3 in DNA: TGTGCCAGCCGGACAGGCTACACTGAAGCTTTCTTT. Translated: CASRTGYTEAFF.

This clonotype has at least ten counts. The chain uses TRBV7-3 and TRBJ2-3, with D perhaps matching TRBD2 (5 bases). Between the trimmed V and J ends, which lost 1 base and 10 bases, there was a span of 21 bases. Germline loops: CDR1 SGHTA, CDR2 FQGTGA. The CDR3 covers 16 residues. DNA of the CDR3: TGTGCCAGCAGCTTAAATGCCCCGATGTCGGGGAGTGCGCAGTATTTT. Translating it yields CASSLNAPMSGSAQYF.

This clonotype has a handful of counts. V and J are TRBV19 and TRBJ1-5, with D possibly TRBD1 on 6 matching bases. The CDR3 length is 15 residues. Germline V CDR1 and CDR2: LNHDA, SQIVND (reference sequence). The ends were cut back, 7 bases at V and 4 bases at J, with 17 bases in the middle. CDR3 in amino acids: CASNPGQAMNQPQHF. CDR3 nucleotide sequence: TGTGCCAGTAACCCGGGACAAGCTATGAATCAGCCCCAGCATTTT. Supplemented by reference TRBV19 and TRBJ1-5, the full variable domain reads DGGITQSPKYLFRKEGQNVTLSCEQNLNHDAMYWYRQDPGQGLRLIYYSQIVNDFQKGDIAEGYSVSREKKESFPLTVTSAQKNPTAFYLCASNPGQAMNQPQHFGDGTRLSIL.

The chain recombines TRBV7-2 with TRBJ1-6; possibly TRBD1 for D (5 bases). Germline CDR1 SGHTA, CDR2 FQGNSA. V was pared by 4 bases and J by 8 bases, with 6 bases between. The CDR3 extends over 12 amino acids. In DNA form, the CDR3 reads TGTGCCAGCAGCTCCAGGGATTCACCCCTCCACTTT. Translation: CASSSRDSPLHF.

This clonotype was seen a few times. The chain is built from TRBV27 and TRBJ1-1; 8 bases agree with TRBD1. V trimming: 3 bases; J trimming: 5 bases; junction bases outside the gene matches: 11. Germline values: CDR1 MNHEY, CDR2 SMNVEV (reference sequence). The CDR3 is 16 amino acids. As DNA, the CDR3 is TGTGCCAGCAGTTTCCGGACAGGGCGAAAGGGGACTGAAGCTTTCTTT. This translates into CASSFRTGRKGTEAFF.